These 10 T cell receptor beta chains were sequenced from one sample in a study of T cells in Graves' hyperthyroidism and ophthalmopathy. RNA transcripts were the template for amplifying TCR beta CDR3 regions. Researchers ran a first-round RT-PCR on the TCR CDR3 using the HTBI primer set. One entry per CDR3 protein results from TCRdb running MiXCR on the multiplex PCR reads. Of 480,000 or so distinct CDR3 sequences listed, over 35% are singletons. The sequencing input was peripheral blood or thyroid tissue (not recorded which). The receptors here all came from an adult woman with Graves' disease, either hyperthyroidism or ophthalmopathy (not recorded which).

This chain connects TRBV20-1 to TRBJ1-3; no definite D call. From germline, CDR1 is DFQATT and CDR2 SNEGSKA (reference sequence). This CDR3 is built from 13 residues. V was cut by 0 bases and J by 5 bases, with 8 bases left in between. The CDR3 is CSAREPRRNTIYF. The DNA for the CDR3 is TGCAGTGCTAGAGAGCCCCGAAGAAACACCATATATTTT.

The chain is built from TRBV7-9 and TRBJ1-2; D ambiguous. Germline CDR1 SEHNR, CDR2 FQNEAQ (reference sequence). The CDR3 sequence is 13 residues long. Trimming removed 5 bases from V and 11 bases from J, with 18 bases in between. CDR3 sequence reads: CASSHRAFKGYTF. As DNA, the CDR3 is TGTGCCAGCAGCCACCGGGCCTTCAAAGGGTACACCTTC.

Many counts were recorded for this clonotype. The CDR3 DNA reads TGTGCCAGCAGAGTCCGACAGGGGAGGGACACTGAAGCTTTCTTT. Protein: CASRVRQGRDTEAFF. V and J are TRBV2 and TRBJ1-1, with TRBD1 matching 8 bases. J gave up 3 bases and V 6 bases, and 9 bases lay outside the gene matches. The CDR3 has 15 amino acids. Germline V lookup: CDR1 SNHLY, CDR2 FYNNEI.

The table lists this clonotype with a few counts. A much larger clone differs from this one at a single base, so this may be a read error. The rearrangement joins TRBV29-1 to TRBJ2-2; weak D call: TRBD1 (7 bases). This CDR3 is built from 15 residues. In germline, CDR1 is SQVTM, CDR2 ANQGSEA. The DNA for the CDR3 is TGCAGCGTTGAAGATTGGCAGGGGGGCACCGGGGGGCTGTTTTTT. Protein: CSVEDWQGGTGGLFF.

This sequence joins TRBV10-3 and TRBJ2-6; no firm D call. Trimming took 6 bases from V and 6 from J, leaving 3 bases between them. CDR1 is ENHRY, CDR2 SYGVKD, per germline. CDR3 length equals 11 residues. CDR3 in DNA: TGTGCCATCAGGGCGGCCAACGTCCTGACTTTC. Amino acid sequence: CAIRAANVLTF.

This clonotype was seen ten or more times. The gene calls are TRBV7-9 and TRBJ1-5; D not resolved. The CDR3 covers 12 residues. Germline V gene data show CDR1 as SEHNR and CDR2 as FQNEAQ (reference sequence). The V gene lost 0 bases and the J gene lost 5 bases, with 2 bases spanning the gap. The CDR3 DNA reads TGTGCCAGCAGCTTAGCTGATCAGCCCCAGCATTTT. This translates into CASSLADQPQHF.

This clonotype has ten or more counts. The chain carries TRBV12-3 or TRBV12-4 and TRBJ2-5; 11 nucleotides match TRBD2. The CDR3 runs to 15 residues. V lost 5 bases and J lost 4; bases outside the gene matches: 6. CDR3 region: CASSVTSGAAETQYF. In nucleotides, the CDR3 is TGTGCCAGCAGTGTGACTAGCGGGGCAGCAGAGACCCAGTACTTC.

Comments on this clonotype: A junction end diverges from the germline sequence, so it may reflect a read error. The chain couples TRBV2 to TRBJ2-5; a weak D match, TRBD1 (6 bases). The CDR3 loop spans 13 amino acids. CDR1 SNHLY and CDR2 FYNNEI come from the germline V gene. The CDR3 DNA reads TGTGCTAGCACGCAGGGGCTCCAAGAGACCCAGTACTTC. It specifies CASTQGLQETQYF. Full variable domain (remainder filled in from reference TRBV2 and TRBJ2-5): EPEVTQTPSHQVTQMGQEVILRCVPISNHLYFYWYRQILGQKVEFLVSFYNNEISEKSEIFDDQFSVERPDGSNFTLKIRSTKLEDSAMYFCASTQGLQETQYFGPGTRLLVL.

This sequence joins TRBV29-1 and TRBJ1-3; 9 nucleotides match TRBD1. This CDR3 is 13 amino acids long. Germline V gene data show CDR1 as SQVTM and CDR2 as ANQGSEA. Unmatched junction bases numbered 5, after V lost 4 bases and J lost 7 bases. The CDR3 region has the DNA TGCAGCGTTGGGACAGGGGAATTCAACACCATATATTTT. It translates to CSVGTGEFNTIYF.

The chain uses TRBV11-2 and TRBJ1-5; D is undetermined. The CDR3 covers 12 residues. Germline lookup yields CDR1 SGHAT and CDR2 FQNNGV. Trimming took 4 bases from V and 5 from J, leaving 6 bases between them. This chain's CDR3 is CASSSMDQPQHF. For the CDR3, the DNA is TGTGCCAGCAGCTCTATGGATCAGCCCCAGCATTTT.